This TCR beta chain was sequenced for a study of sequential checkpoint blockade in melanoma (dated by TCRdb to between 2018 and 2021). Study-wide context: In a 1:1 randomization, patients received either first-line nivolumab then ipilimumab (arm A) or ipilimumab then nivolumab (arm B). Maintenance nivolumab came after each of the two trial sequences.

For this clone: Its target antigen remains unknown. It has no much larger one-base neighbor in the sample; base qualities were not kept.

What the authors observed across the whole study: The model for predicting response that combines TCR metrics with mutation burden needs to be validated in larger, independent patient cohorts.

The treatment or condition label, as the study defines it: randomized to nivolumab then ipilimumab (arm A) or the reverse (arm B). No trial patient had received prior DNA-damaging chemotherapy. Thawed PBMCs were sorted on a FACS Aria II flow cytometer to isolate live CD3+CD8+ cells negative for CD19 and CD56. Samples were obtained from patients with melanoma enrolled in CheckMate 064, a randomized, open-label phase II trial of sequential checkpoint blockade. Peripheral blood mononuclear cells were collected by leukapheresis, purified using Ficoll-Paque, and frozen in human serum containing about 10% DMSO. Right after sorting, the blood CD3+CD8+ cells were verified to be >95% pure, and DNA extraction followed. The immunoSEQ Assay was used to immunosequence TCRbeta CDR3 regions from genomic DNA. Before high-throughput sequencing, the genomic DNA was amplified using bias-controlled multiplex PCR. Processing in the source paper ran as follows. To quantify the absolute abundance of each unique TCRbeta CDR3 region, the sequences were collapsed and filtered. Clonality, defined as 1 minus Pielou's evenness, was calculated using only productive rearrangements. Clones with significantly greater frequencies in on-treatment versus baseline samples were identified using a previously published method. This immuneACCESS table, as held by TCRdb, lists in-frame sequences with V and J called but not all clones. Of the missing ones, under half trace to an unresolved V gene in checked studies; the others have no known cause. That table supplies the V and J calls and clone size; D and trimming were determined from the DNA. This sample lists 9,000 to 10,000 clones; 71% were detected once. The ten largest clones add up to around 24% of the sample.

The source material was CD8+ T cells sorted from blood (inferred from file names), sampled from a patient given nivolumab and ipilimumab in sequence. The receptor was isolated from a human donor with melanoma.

The DNA sequence is as follows: TGCGCCAGCAGTGAGTCGAGCCTCTACGAGCAGTACTTC. This gives the protein CASSESSLYEQYF. The V gene is TRBV10-1 and the J gene is TRBJ2-7; the D gene is unclear. The CDR3 goes from the cysteine to the phenylalanine over 13 residues. Of the read, only the CDR3 DNA is kept; its 39 bases are in frame from base 1. Cut back by 0 bases and 3 bases, the V and J ends lie 6 bases apart. The germline V gene (reference sequence) supplies CDR1 WNHNN and CDR2 SYGVQD.